Below, 24 T cell receptor beta chains from the same sample are listed, as sequenced in a study of CXCR3-negative and CXCR3-positive naive CD8 T cells. Carrying UMI labels, the TRB cDNA libraries were prepared through 5' RACE. TCRdb reprocessed the 5' RACE reads; each CDR3 protein has one entry and no DNA is given. This sample lists about 6,000 distinct CDR3 sequences; its ten largest clones have approximately 1.5%. No antigen is known for these receptors. Study conclusions and caveats: Naive CXCR3-positive cells had TRB CDR3s more hydrophobic than those of CXCR3-negative naive cells.

Sequencing was carried out using naive CXCR3+ CD8+ T cells from blood. The subset here: CD45RO-CCR7+CD27+CD95- naive CD8+ T cells expressing CXCR3 (TNR3+). These receptors were taken from a human donor in good health. Some clones in this sample may be carry-over from other donors' samples.

This chain uses TRBV5-1 with TRBJ1-2; TCRdb gives TRBD1 as the D gene, but with no DNA this cannot be confirmed. The CDR3 runs 14 residues. CDR1 and CDR2 from the germline V gene are SGHRS and YFSETQ. This chain's CDR3 is CASSSLDGQYGYTF.

This clonotype registers medium-sized by frequency. The V and J genes are TRBV18 and TRBJ1-4; TCRdb reports TRBD1, a call that lacks DNA to check it against. Germline CDR1 KGHSH, CDR2 LQKENI. The CDR3 contains 15 residues. The CDR3 sequence is CASSPLTNREEKLFF.

The V and J genes are TRBV25-1 and TRBJ1-1; TCRdb returns TRBD1, unconfirmable since there is no DNA. Germline V lookup: CDR1 MGHDK, CDR2 SYGVNS. This CDR3 is 14 amino acids long. CDR3 sequence reads: CASSAGHMNTEAFF.

This clonotype shows up as medium-sized by frequency. The chain recombines TRBV29-1 with TRBJ1-2; the D gene TCRdb calls, TRBD1, cannot be checked with no DNA. Germline V CDR1 and CDR2: SQVTM, ANQGSEA. The CDR3 runs to 15 residues. CDR3 sequence reads: CSVEDDRGFNYGYTF.

V usage is TRBV27 and J usage is TRBJ2-2; TCRdb outputs TRBD1, but without DNA this stays unchecked. CDR3 length: 15 amino acids. Germline V CDR1 and CDR2: MNHEY, SMNVEV (reference sequence). The CDR3 reads CASSLGRTNTGELFF.

This sequence joins TRBV11-2 and TRBJ1-5. This CDR3 has 14 amino acids. Per the germline V gene, CDR1 is SGHAT and CDR2 is FQNNGV. The CDR3 protein is CASSLDWGNQPQHF.

The chain joins TRBV5-1 to TRBJ2-7; TCRdb outputs TRBD2, but without DNA this stays unchecked. The CDR3 consists of 13 residues. The germline V gene encodes CDR1 SGHRS and CDR2 YFSETQ. This chain's CDR3 is CASSEDGRDEQYF.

This clonotype is called large based on its frequency. The genes are TRBV5-1 and TRBJ1-1; TCRdb's assignment of TRBD1 cannot be checked, as there is no DNA. The germline CDR1 and CDR2 sequences are SGHRS and YFSETQ. The CDR3 length is 15 residues. Here the CDR3 reads CASSWRGQGSTEAFF.

This sequence joins TRBV4-3 and TRBJ1-2; the D call of TRBD1 rests on TCRdb alone, since no DNA is present to check it. The V gene's germline CDR1 is LGHNA and CDR2 YSLEER. CDR3 length equals 19 residues. This CDR3 reads CASRPRLGQQSPQDYGYTF.

Frequency places this clonotype as medium-sized. CDR3 sequence: CASSLDPLAGYNEQFF. This chain uses TRBV7-2 with TRBJ2-1; with no DNA, the TCRdb D assignment of TRBD2 cannot be verified. The germline CDR1 and CDR2 sequences are SGHTA and FQGNSA. There are 16 residues in the CDR3.

The gene calls are TRBV4-1 and TRBJ2-7; lacking DNA, the TRBD1 call made by TCRdb goes unchecked. The CDR3 is 14 residues long. CDR1 MGHRA and CDR2 YSYEKL come from the germline V gene. CDR3 loop: CASSQCPGDYEQYF.

Frequency places this clonotype as medium-sized. This chain joins TRBV5-1 and TRBJ1-1; the D call of TRBD1 rests on TCRdb alone, since no DNA is present to check it. CDR1 and CDR2 (germline): SGHRS, YFSETQ. This CDR3 is 13 amino acids long. Here the CDR3 reads CASSFGTNTEAFF.

By frequency, this clonotype is medium-sized. The rearrangement joins TRBV5-1 to TRBJ2-1. CDR3 length equals 15 residues. Germline CDR1 and CDR2: SGHRS and YFSETQ. The CDR3 here is CASSADLGSYNEQFF.

Measured by frequency, this clonotype is medium-sized. The V gene is TRBV7-2, the J gene TRBJ2-7; the D gene TCRdb calls, TRBD2, cannot be checked with no DNA. Looked up from germline, CDR1 is SGHTA and CDR2 is FQGNSA. CDR3 size: 13 residues. The CDR3 here is CASSLGGAGEQYF.

By frequency, this clonotype is medium-sized. The V and J genes are TRBV9 and TRBJ2-7. CDR1 is SGDLS, CDR2 YYNGEE, per germline. This CDR3 region has 14 residues. The CDR3 protein is CASSVEADGNEQYF.

Its frequency marks this clonotype as medium-sized. This sequence joins TRBV29-1 and TRBJ2-1; TCRdb picks TRBD2, but there is no DNA to check that call. The length of the CDR3 is 13 residues. CDR1 is SQVTM, CDR2 ANQGSEA, per germline. CDR3: CSVALAGYNEQFF.

This clonotype is classed as medium-sized by frequency. The chain uses TRBV20-1 and TRBJ2-5; without DNA, the TCRdb call of TRBD1 cannot be checked. The CDR3 loop spans 16 amino acids. Germline V gives CDR1 DFQATT, CDR2 SNEGSKA (reference sequence). CDR3 sequence: CSARPSDRLSIETQYF.

The rearrangement links TRBV25-1 to TRBJ1-1. The V gene's germline CDR1 is MGHDK and CDR2 SYGVNS. The CDR3 spans 12 residues. The CDR3: CASSGPSAEAFF.

This clonotype shows up as medium-sized by frequency. V is TRBV12-3 or TRBV12-4 and J is TRBJ1-5. The CDR3 length is 13 residues. The CDR3 loop reads CASSSGRNQPQHF.

This chain joins TRBV14 and TRBJ1-6; with no DNA, the TCRdb D assignment of TRBD1 cannot be verified. This CDR3 has 15 amino acids. Germline CDR1 and CDR2: SGHDN and FVKESK. The CDR3 here is CASSQDGAPSSPLHF.

The J gene is TRBJ1-2, the V gene TRBV12-3 or TRBV12-4; the TRBD1 assignment by TCRdb is unverifiable without DNA. CDR3 length: 12 amino acids. CDR3 region: CASSFPGYGYTF.

The chain links TRBV7-9 to TRBJ2-7; TCRdb indicates TRBD2, and absent DNA this call remains unverified. The germline gives CDR1 SEHNR, CDR2 FQNEAQ (reference sequence). The CDR3 sequence is 17 residues long. The CDR3: CASSSSRLAGATYEQYF.

This clonotype is medium-sized by frequency. This chain uses TRBV5-5 with TRBJ2-1. CDR1 SGHKS and CDR2 YYEKEE come from the germline V gene (reference sequence). The CDR3 contains 16 residues. CDR3 sequence reads: CASSLRVVSSYNEQFF. Full variable domain (remainder filled in from reference TRBV5-5 and TRBJ2-1): DAGVTQSPTHLIKTRGQQVTLRCSPISGHKSVSWYQQVLGQGPQFIFQYYEKEERGRGNFPDRFSARQFPNYSSELNVNALLLGDSALYLCASSLRVVSSYNEQFFGPGTRLTVL.

The J gene is TRBJ2-3, the V gene TRBV20-1; TCRdb gives TRBD1 as the D gene, but with no DNA this cannot be confirmed. Germline V gives CDR1 DFQATT, CDR2 SNEGSKA (reference sequence). This CDR3 comprises 16 residues. The CDR3 spells CSATGAGYTSTDTQYF.